The present entry profiles one TCR beta chain with its context. The TEMRA cells underwent FACS enrichment, while the CD8+ and CD4+ T cells underwent negative isolation. This CDR3 contains 15 residues. Germline V gives CDR1 SGDLS, CDR2 YYNGEE. V gave up 4 bases and J gave up 4 bases; unmatched junction bases: 7. The data were taken from a study of CD8 T cells in Susac syndrome. When the RNA was reverse transcribed, random hexamers were used with an input of roughly 0.45 to 1 ug. The method of amplification for TCR beta CDR3 was immunoSEQ multiplex PCR, covering 54 Vbeta and 13 Jbeta. MiXCR, applied by TCRdb to the immunoSEQ multiplex PCR reads, yields one record per CDR3 protein. This sample yields about 280,000 distinct CDR3 sequences, of which approximately 84% are seen a single time; approximately 0.12% belongs to the top ten.

The sequenced sample was CD8+ T cells from PBMCs. The chain employs TRBV9 and TRBJ2-5; 10 bases map to TRBD2. This TCR was sampled from a human donor with multiple sclerosis. CDR3 region: CASSLRAGGRETQYF. CDR3 DNA: TGTGCCAGCAGCTTGAGAGCGGGAGGGAGAGAGACCCAGTACTTC.